The sequence of this TCR beta chain was determined in a study of response to subunit inactivated influenza vaccine. Study-wide results and caveats: The authors suggested that few new T cells are recruited per seasonal influenza vaccination.

TCRdb itself ran the RT-PCR reads through MiXCR, one entry per CDR3 protein. The data hold 550,000 to 800,000 distinct CDR3 sequences, with approximately 14% observed a single time. In the case of this clonotype: Antigen: not known.

The V end lost 0 bases, the J end lost 8 bases, and 11 bases lay between the germline ends. The CDR3 contains 15 residues. Germline V gene lookup returns CDR1 SGHTA and CDR2 FQGNSA. This receptor was obtained from a man aged 50 to 59 who received an inactivated influenza vaccine. V usage is TRBV7-2 and J usage is TRBJ1-6, with a possible D match to TRBD1 (5 bases). This material consisted of PBMCs from blood, taken 11 to 12 days after vaccination. The CDR3 here is CASSLARQGYSPLHF. DNA of the CDR3: TGTGCCAGCAGCTTAGCTCGGCAGGGTTATTCACCCCTCCACTTT. Combining the CDR3 with reference TRBV7-2 and TRBJ1-6 gives the whole variable domain GAGVSQSPSNKVTEKGKDVELRCDPISGHTALYWYRQSLGQGLEFLIYFQGNSAPDKSGLPSDRFSAERTGGSVSTLTIQRTQQEDSAVYLCASSLARQGYSPLHFGNGTRLTVT.